Listed below are T cell receptor beta chains from one sample, sequenced in a study of vaccination and CD4 T cells after COVID-19. Using its own MiXCR run on the PCR reads, TCRdb lists one record per CDR3 protein. The sample lists about 16,000 distinct CDR3 sequences, roughly 61% occurring once. These receptors are not linked to any known antigen. Sequencing was carried out using CD4+ T cells from blood, cultured in vitro. These receptors all stem from a human donor who had recovered from COVID-19. Each CDR3 is given with its conserved first and last residue. D genes are given only for firm matches. Only some rows state a clone size, as once, few, many or a class for expanded clones.

j_call v_call clone_size d_call cdr3_aa cdr3_nt
TRBJ1-3 TRBV11-2 once . CASSRLQGNTIYF TGTGCCAGCAGCCGATTACAGGGAAACACCATATATTTT
TRBJ1-6 TRBV19 . . CASTAGINSPLHF TGTGCCAGTACGGCAGGCATTAATTCACCCCTCCACTTT
TRBJ2-3 TRBV19 . . CASDSSTDTQYF TGTGCCAGTGATTCCAGCACAGATACGCAGTATTTT
TRBJ2-1 TRBV24-1 . TRBD2 CATSDPTSGGPNEQFF TGTGCCACCAGTGATCCCACTAGCGGGGGACCCAATGAGCAGTTCTTC
TRBJ1-1 TRBV20-1 . . CSARGGYTEAFF TGCAGTGCCCGGGGGGGCTACACTGAAGCTTTCTTT
TRBJ1-5 TRBV6-1 . . CASSSTFNQPQHF TGTGCCAGCAGCTCTACCTTTAATCAGCCCCAGCATTTT
TRBJ2-2 TRBV20-1 . . CSARDGGQGGDTGELFF TGCAGTGCTAGAGATGGGGGGCAGGGAGGGGACACCGGGGAGCTGTTTTTT
TRBJ2-7 TRBV18 . TRBD2 CASSPGLAGDPEQYF TGTGCCAGCTCACCGGGACTAGCGGGAGACCCCGAGCAGTACTTC
TRBJ2-5 TRBV24-1 once TRBD1 CATSDFEAVDRPLETQYF TGTGCCACCAGTGATTTCGAGGCGGTGGACAGGCCCCTGGAGACCCAGTACTTC
TRBJ1-5 TRBV7-2 few . CASSLNAGGLDQPQHF TGTGCCAGCAGCTTAAATGCCGGGGGATTGGATCAGCCCCAGCATTTT
TRBJ1-2 TRBV7-2 . . CASSLEAGDYGYTF TGTGCCAGCAGCTTAGAAGCGGGAGACTATGGCTACACCTTC
TRBJ1-1 TRBV6-5 few TRBD1 CASSYSTGIEAFF TGTGCCAGCAGTTACTCGACAGGGATCGAAGCTTTCTTT
TRBJ1-1 TRBV28 few TRBD1 CASSLSTGARAFF TGTGCCAGCAGTTTATCTACAGGGGCTAGGGCTTTCTTT
TRBJ1-1 TRBV19 few . CASQRAGTVNTEAFF TGTGCCAGTCAAAGGGCCGGGACGGTGAACACTGAAGCTTTCTTT
TRBJ1-5 TRBV10-1 once . CASPMGGQPQHF TGCGCCAGCCCCATGGGGGGTCAGCCCCAGCATTTT
TRBJ1-1 TRBV19 few . CASAVGDSTEAFF TGTGCCAGTGCCGTGGGGGATAGCACTGAAGCTTTCTTT
TRBJ1-6 TRBV30 . . CAWTPGDNSPLHF TGTGCCTGGACGCCGGGGGATAATTCACCCCTCCACTTT
TRBJ1-1 TRBV12-5 . . CASGYGGGTEAFF TGTGCTAGTGGTTACGGGGGAGGGACTGAAGCTTTCTTT
TRBJ2-7 TRBV20-1 . . CSASPRTSPEQYF TGCAGTGCTAGCCCTCGAACTAGCCCCGAGCAGTACTTC
TRBJ2-1 TRBV24-1 . . CATSEPGGGDEQFF TGTGCCACCAGTGAGCCAGGGGGAGGCGATGAGCAGTTCTTC
TRBJ1-2 TRBV4-2 . TRBD1 CASSPVGQENYGYTF TGTGCCAGCAGCCCGGTCGGACAGGAGAATTATGGCTACACCTTC
TRBJ2-1 TRBV20-1 . . CSAPRVSYNEQFF TGCAGTGCTCCCCGGGTCTCCTACAATGAGCAGTTCTTC
TRBJ2-3 TRBV6-2/TRBV6-3 . . CASRDPGGADTQYF TGTGCCAGCAGGGACCCAGGTGGCGCAGATACGCAGTATTTT
TRBJ2-2 TRBV12-3/TRBV12-4 . TRBD2 CASSLRRETGELFF TGTGCCAGCAGTTTAAGGCGGGAGACCGGGGAGCTGTTTTTT